This TCR beta chain was retrieved from a study of blood T cell repertoires in COVID-19. Study context: The United States, Italy and Spain supplied acute and convalescent COVID-19 samples.

The CDR3 runs 14 residues. The V gene's germline CDR1 is GTSNPN and CDR2 SVGIG (reference sequence). Unmatched junction bases numbered 3, after V lost 0 bases and J lost 2 bases. In the original processing: Amplification from reference gene primers served as the basis for estimated nucleated cell counts. TCRdb keeps only in-frame clones here, not all; method: immunoSEQ multiplex PCR. D and trimming come from the DNA, and the V and J calls and clone size come from that table. Found here are 81,000 or so clones, roughly four fifths of them singletons; the top ten hold less than 15%. The sample was peripheral blood. The chain combines TRBV30 with TRBJ2-7; 8 bases agree with TRBD1. This clonotype was obtained from a human donor in a cohort sampled during active COVID-19. CDR3 nucleotides: TGTGCCTGGAGTGTACTGGACAGGGCCTACGAGCAGTACTTC. It is translated as CAWSVLDRAYEQYF.